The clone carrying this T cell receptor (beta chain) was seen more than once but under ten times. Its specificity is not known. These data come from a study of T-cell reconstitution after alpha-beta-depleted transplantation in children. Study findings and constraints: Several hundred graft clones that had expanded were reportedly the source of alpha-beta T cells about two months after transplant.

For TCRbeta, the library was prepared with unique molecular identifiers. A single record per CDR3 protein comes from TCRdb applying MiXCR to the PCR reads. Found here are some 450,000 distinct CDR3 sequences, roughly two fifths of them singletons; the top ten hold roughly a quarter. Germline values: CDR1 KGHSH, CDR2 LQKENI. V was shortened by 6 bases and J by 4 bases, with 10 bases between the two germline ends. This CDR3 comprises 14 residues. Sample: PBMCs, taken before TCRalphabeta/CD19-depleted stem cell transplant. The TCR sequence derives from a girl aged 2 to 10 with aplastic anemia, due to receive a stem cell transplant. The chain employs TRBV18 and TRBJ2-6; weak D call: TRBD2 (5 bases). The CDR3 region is CASSAPGGANVLTF. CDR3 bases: TGTGCCAGCTCGGCCCCGGGGGGGGCCAACGTCCTGACTTTC.